This TCR beta chain was documented in a study of blood T cell repertoires in COVID-19. Assay: immunoSEQ multiplex PCR; the TCRdb copy retains only in-frame clones and omits some. Altogether tens of thousands of clones are present, 79% being singletons, with the ten largest covering 26%. Specimen: peripheral blood. The clonotype comes from a man aged 55 to 70 with active or convalescent COVID-19.

CDR3 in DNA: TGCGCCAGCAGCCTAGGTCGGGCAGGGGTTTCCTACGAGCAGTACTTC. Residues: CASSLGRAGVSYEQYF. The J gene is TRBJ2-7, the V gene TRBV5-1; D may be TRBD1 (6 bases). The CDR3 totals 16 residues. Germline-derived CDR1 and CDR2 are SGHRS and YFSETQ. V shed 4 bases and J shed 1 base, with 18 bases lying between them.